The 32 T cell receptor beta chains reported below all come from one sample, sequenced in a study of blood T cell repertoires in COVID-19. Assay: immunoSEQ multiplex PCR; the TCRdb copy retains only in-frame clones and omits some. In the table there are approximately 150,000 clones, 85% of which are singletons. Sequenced sample: peripheral blood. These receptors all stem from a man in his forties with acute or convalescent COVID-19.

This clone came up a few times. Here the CDR3 reads CAWWTMGTGNTIYF. The CDR3 DNA sequence: TGTGCCTGGTGGACAATGGGTACTGGAAACACCATATATTTT. V is TRBV30 and J is TRBJ1-3, with a possible D match to TRBD1 (5 bases). The ends were cut back, 5 bases at V and 2 bases at J, with 13 bases in the middle. This CDR3 has 14 residues. CDR1 GTSNPN and CDR2 SVGIG come from the germline V gene (reference sequence).

This chain joins TRBV27 and TRBJ2-3, with TRBD1 as a possible D gene (6 bases). This CDR3 region has 14 residues. Trimming left V 5 bases short and J 1 base short, with 10 bases between. In germline, CDR1 is MNHEY, CDR2 SMNVEV (reference sequence). In DNA form, the CDR3 reads TGTGCCAGCAGTCGAGGGGGTGGCACAGATACGCAGTATTTT. Its protein is CASSRGGGTDTQYF.

V usage is TRBV7-9 and J usage is TRBJ1-2, with a possible D match to TRBD1 (5 bases). The CDR3 covers 14 residues. V lost 1 base, J lost 5 bases, and 11 bases lay in between. Germline loops: CDR1 SEHNR, CDR2 FQNEAQ (reference sequence). CDR3: CASSLETAPYGYTF. The DNA of the CDR3 is TGTGCCAGCAGCTTAGAGACAGCTCCTTATGGCTACACCTTC.

For this clone: The junction does not match germline at one end; this may be a read error. At the DNA level, this CDR3 is encoded by other sequences in the same sample as well. The rearrangement joins TRBV5-5 to TRBJ1-5; D unclear. CDR3 length: 16 amino acids. Germline lookup yields CDR1 SGHKS and CDR2 YYEKEE (reference sequence). CDR3 nucleotides: TGCGCCAGCAGCTCCCGTGACACCAATAGCAATCAGCCCCAGCATTTT. It yields the protein CASSSRDTNSNQPQHF.

The gene calls are TRBV6-6 and TRBJ2-3; 13 bases line up with TRBD2. This CDR3 region has 15 residues. Germline CDR1 MNHNY, CDR2 SVGAGI (reference sequence). V lost 5 bases and J lost 7; bases outside the gene matches: 6. The CDR3 sequence is CASSEGLAGRYTQYF. Written as DNA, the CDR3 is TGTGCCAGCAGTGAGGGACTAGCGGGGCGATATACGCAGTATTTT.

The chain has TRBV19 and TRBJ1-1; possible D gene TRBD1, 5 bases. This CDR3 contains 19 residues. The germline V and J ends were trimmed by 0 bases and 3 bases, with 23 bases remaining between them. Germline-derived CDR1 and CDR2 are LNHDA and SQIVND (reference sequence). CDR3 bases: TGTGCCAGTAGTATAGATGCGACCTGGCTGGGGGGTCGGGACACTGAAGCTTTCTTT. It specifies CASSIDATWLGGRDTEAFF.

The chain recombines TRBV6-1 with TRBJ1-1, with D perhaps TRBD1 (6 bases). V was pared by 4 bases and J by 4 bases, with 13 bases between. Germline V gives CDR1 MNHNS, CDR2 SASEGT. This CDR3 has 14 residues. The CDR3 nucleotides read TGTGCCAGCAGTGTAGCTGGGGGCGGCACTGAAGCTTTCTTT. Translated: CASSVAGGGTEAFF.

This chain joins TRBV28 and TRBJ1-2; the D is unclear. The germline V gene encodes CDR1 MDHEN and CDR2 SYDVKM. V was clipped by 3 bases and J by 3 bases, with 8 bases between them. This CDR3 is built from 13 residues. The CDR3 sequence is CASSLAGDYGYTF. The CDR3 DNA reads TGTGCCAGCAGTTTGGCGGGAGACTATGGCTACACCTTC.

This clone was seen just once. The CDR3 region has the DNA TGTGCCAGCAGCGTAACGACAGATTATAATTCACCCCTCCACTTT. Protein: CASSVTTDYNSPLHF. V usage is TRBV9 and J usage is TRBJ1-6, with a possible D match to TRBD1 (5 bases). The CDR3 is made up of 15 amino acids. V lost 1 base and J lost 4, with 9 bases in between. Germline assignment: CDR1 SGDLS and CDR2 YYNGEE.

The CDR3 DNA follows: TGTGCCAGCAGTAATACAGGGGCTGGCTACACCTTC. Its protein product is CASSNTGAGYTF. The chain combines TRBV9 with TRBJ1-2, with 7 positions matching TRBD1. Germline values: CDR1 SGDLS, CDR2 YYNGEE. Trimming cost V 5 bases and J 7 bases; bases outside gene matches: 5. This CDR3 comprises 12 residues.

The chain links TRBV9 to TRBJ1-1, with no clear D. The CDR3 contains 16 residues. Germline loops: CDR1 SGDLS, CDR2 YYNGEE. The V and J ends lost 7 bases and 10 bases respectively, with 29 bases between them. The CDR3 DNA follows: TGTGCCAGCTCTACCACGGGTCGCGTAGGCCGGTTCGGAGCTTTCTTT. Translated, it gives CASSTTGRVGRFGAFF.

The table lists this clone with a few counts. This chain joins TRBV19 and TRBJ2-2; 12 bases agree with TRBD1. CDR1 is LNHDA and CDR2 is SQIVND in the germline V gene (reference sequence). V dropped 10 bases and J dropped 6; count of bases not matched to a gene: 12. The CDR3 has 16 residues. CDR3 amino acids: CATSSGQGAGPGELFF. The CDR3 DNA sequence: TGTGCCACTAGCTCGGGACAGGGGGCCGGTCCCGGGGAGCTGTTTTTT.

This clone was seen only a few times. The rearrangement joins TRBV10-3 to TRBJ2-1, with TRBD1 matching over 7 bases. CDR1 and CDR2 (germline): ENHRY, SYGVKD. Losses at the gene ends were 5 bases for V and 10 bases for J; bases not matched to a gene: 2. This CDR3 comprises 11 residues. In DNA, the CDR3 is TGTGCCATCAGTCCGGACAGGGAGCAGTTCTTC. Amino acids: CAISPDREQFF.

The chain carries TRBV7-2 and TRBJ2-7; 9 positions match TRBD1. Trimming removed 3 bases from V and 5 bases from J; junction bases left unmatched: 5. The CDR3 consists of 14 residues. CDR1 and CDR2 (germline): SGHTA, FQGNSA. CDR3 nucleotides: TGTGCCAGCAGCTTCCGGGACAGGGTCCACGAGCAGTACTTC. It encodes CASSFRDRVHEQYF.

The genes are TRBV24-1 and TRBJ2-1; 8 bases map to TRBD2. The CDR3 has 21 residues. J lost 5 bases, V lost 2 bases, and 22 bases had no gene match. The germline V gene encodes CDR1 KGHDR and CDR2 SFDVKD. CDR3 nucleotides: TGTGCCACCAGTGATTCATTGCCCCCGAGCGGGGGCTCCATAGACAACAATGAGCAGTTCTTC. Protein: CATSDSLPPSGGSIDNNEQFF.

This clone was seen just once. The chain recombines TRBV5-4 with TRBJ1-3; D perhaps matches TRBD1 (5 bases). Germline CDR1 is SGHNT and CDR2 is YYREEE (reference sequence). V lost 3 bases and J 0 bases, leaving 10 bases between the germline ends. The CDR3 sequence is 15 residues long. CDR3 region: CASSYDGGSGNTIYF. DNA of the CDR3: TGTGCCAGCAGCTACGACGGGGGCTCTGGAAACACCATATATTTT.

The gene calls are TRBV7-2 and TRBJ1-5, with 9 bases fitting TRBD1. The germline gives CDR1 SGHTA, CDR2 FQGNSA. Unmatched junction bases numbered 5, after V lost 5 bases and J lost 6 bases. CDR3 length equals 14 residues. The CDR3 DNA reads as TGTGCCAGCAGCAAGGACAGGGGTGGTCAGCCCCAGCATTTT. Its translation is CASSKDRGGQPQHF.

The chain carries TRBV15 and TRBJ2-6; D unresolved. Trimming cost V 1 base and J 1 base, with 8 bases left between them. The CDR3 runs 16 residues. CDR1 LNHNV and CDR2 YYDKDF come from the germline V gene (reference sequence). In DNA, the CDR3 is TGTGCCACCAGCAGAGGACTGGGTTCTGGGGCCAACGTCCTGACTTTC. Amino acids: CATSRGLGSGANVLTF.

The chain couples TRBV28 to TRBJ1-3, with D hard to call. The CDR3 sequence is 13 residues long. Germline V lookup: CDR1 MDHEN, CDR2 SYDVKM. The V gene lost 7 bases and the J gene lost 0 bases, with 7 bases spanning the gap. DNA of the CDR3: TGTGCCAGCAAGCGGGCCTCTGGAAACACCATATATTTT. Encoded protein: CASKRASGNTIYF.

This chain links TRBV19 with TRBJ2-6, with D perhaps TRBD1 (6 bases). The CDR3 sequence is 14 residues long. The germline gives CDR1 LNHDA, CDR2 SQIVND (reference sequence). V lost 6 bases, J lost 4 bases, and 10 bases lay in between. This CDR3 reads CASSDRPGANVLTF. As DNA, the CDR3 is TGTGCCAGTAGCGACAGGCCCGGGGCCAACGTCCTGACTTTC.

The chain carries TRBV27 and TRBJ1-2, with TRBD1 identical over 7 bases. The CDR3 runs to 16 residues. V trimming: 2 bases; J trimming: 0 bases; junction bases outside the gene matches: 6. Per germline, CDR1 MNHEY and CDR2 SMNVEV (reference sequence). CDR3 protein: CASSLKGAPPNYGYTF. The CDR3, as DNA: TGTGCCAGCAGTTTAAAGGGGGCGCCACCTAACTATGGCTACACCTTC.

This clone has a handful of counts. At the DNA level, this CDR3 is encoded by other sequences in the same sample as well. This chain links TRBV7-9 with TRBJ2-7; 7 bases agree with TRBD1. V was pared by 2 bases and J by 3 bases, with 1 base of the junction left unmatched. The germline V gene has CDR1 SEHNR and CDR2 FQNEAQ (reference sequence). This CDR3 is built from 13 residues. CDR3 sequence reads: CASSLSGGYEQYF. The CDR3 bases are TGTGCCAGCAGCTTATCAGGGGGCTACGAGCAGTACTTC. Full variable domain (missing parts from reference TRBV7-9 and TRBJ2-7): DTGVSQNPRHKITKRGQNVTFRCDPISEHNRLYWYRQTLGQGPEFLTYFQNEAQLEKSRLLSDRFSAERPKGSFSTLEIQRTEQGDSAMYLCASSLSGGYEQYFGPGTRLTVT.

The CDR3 reads CSASQGGQETQYF. The CDR3 DNA follows: TGCAGTGCTAGTCAAGGGGGTCAAGAGACCCAGTACTTC. The chain employs TRBV20-1 and TRBJ2-5, with D maybe TRBD1 (6 bases). CDR1 and CDR2 (germline): DFQATT, SNEGSKA (reference sequence). The CDR3 totals 13 residues. V lost 3 bases to trimming and J lost 2 bases, with 10 bases between them.

The chain couples TRBV6-5 to TRBJ2-2, with 10 bases aligning to TRBD2. This CDR3 spans 15 amino acids. Germline V lookup: CDR1 MNHEY, CDR2 SVGAGI. V shed 4 bases, J shed 7 bases, and the junction held 6 bases outside the gene matches. The CDR3 DNA follows: TGTGCCAGCAGTTCCGGACTAGCGGAGGACGGGGAGCTGTTTTTT. Amino acid sequence: CASSSGLAEDGELFF.

The CDR3 coding sequence is TGCAGCGTAGACAACAGGGGTGGCTACACCTTC. Its protein is CSVDNRGGYTF. The rearrangement links TRBV29-1 to TRBJ1-2; 7 bases map to TRBD1. J gave up 7 bases and V 6 bases, and 5 bases lay outside the gene matches. The germline gives CDR1 SQVTM, CDR2 ANQGSEA. There are 11 residues in the CDR3.

The chain is built from TRBV5-6 and TRBJ1-1; D not resolved. Deletions cut 0 bases from V and 0 bases from J, with 3 bases between. This CDR3 comprises 13 residues. Germline V lookup: CDR1 SGHDT, CDR2 YYEEEE. The CDR3 protein is CASSLGLNTEAFF. The CDR3 DNA follows: TGTGCCAGCAGCTTGGGGCTGAACACTGAAGCTTTCTTT.

The chain joins TRBV19 to TRBJ1-2; TRBD1 matches 7 bases. Germline V gives CDR1 LNHDA, CDR2 SQIVND (reference sequence). This CDR3 has 13 residues. The V gene end was trimmed by 4 bases and the J gene end by 8 bases; junction bases not matched to a gene: 7. In nucleotides, the CDR3 is TGTGCCAGTAGTACCGGGACAGCTAGGGGCTACACCTTC. It specifies CASSTGTARGYTF. Drawing the rest from reference TRBV19 and TRBJ1-2, the complete variable domain is DGGITQSPKYLFRKEGQNVTLSCEQNLNHDAMYWYRQDPGQGLRLIYYSQIVNDFQKGDIAEGYSVSREKKESFPLTVTSAQKNPTAFYLCASSTGTARGYTFGSGTRLTVV.

The rearrangement links TRBV19 to TRBJ1-6; D perhaps matches TRBD1 (5 bases). This CDR3 region has 16 residues. Trimming pared 2 bases from V and 3 bases from J, leaving 11 bases between. Germline values: CDR1 LNHDA, CDR2 SQIVND (reference sequence). The CDR3 reads CASSITRQGYNSPLHF. As DNA, the CDR3 is TGTGCCAGTAGTATAACCCGGCAGGGCTATAATTCACCCCTCCACTTT.

This clone showed up just once. The chain combines TRBV28 with TRBJ1-2; the D gene is possibly TRBD1 (6 bases). Trimming took 8 bases from V and 5 from J, leaving 24 bases between them. CDR1 and CDR2 from the germline V gene are MDHEN and SYDVKM. CDR3 length equals 16 residues. The DNA for the CDR3 is TGTGCCAGCGTCCCGGGAGGACAGCGCAATTTGTATGGCTACACCTTC. Translation: CASVPGGQRNLYGYTF.

The rearrangement uses TRBV28 and TRBJ1-1; 7 nucleotides line up with TRBD1. CDR3 size: 13 residues. V was clipped by 7 bases and J by 8 bases; unmatched bases: 10. CDR1 and CDR2 (germline): MDHEN, SYDVKM. The CDR3 sequence: CASTWLQGSEAFF. The CDR3, as DNA: TGTGCCAGCACTTGGTTACAGGGGAGCGAAGCTTTCTTT.

The chain is built from TRBV12-5 and TRBJ1-5; D uncertain. V gave up 0 bases and J gave up 0 bases, with 12 bases separating them. The CDR3 runs 17 residues. The germline V gene encodes CDR1 LGHNT and CDR2 FRNRAP. The CDR3 sequence: CASGLVMAGLSNQPQHF. CDR3 bases: TGTGCTAGTGGTTTGGTAATGGCAGGACTTAGCAATCAGCCCCAGCATTTT.

The genes are TRBV5-4 and TRBJ2-2, with 9 bases lining up with TRBD2. CDR3 size: 16 residues. Trimming removed 3 bases from V and 6 bases from J; junction bases left unmatched: 9. Germline lookup yields CDR1 SGHNT and CDR2 YYREEE (reference sequence). CDR3 loop: CASSSYSGGASGELFF. The CDR3 DNA sequence: TGTGCCAGCAGCTCTTATAGCGGGGGCGCCTCCGGGGAGCTGTTTTTT.